Listed here are 10 T cell receptor beta chains from one sample, sequenced in a study of blood T cell repertoires in COVID-19. Using immunoSEQ multiplex PCR, the repertoire was profiled, and TCRdb retains in-frame clones only, with some absent. The sample holds 300,000 to 350,000 clones, 85% to 90% seen once. Sequencing was done on a sample of peripheral blood. Receptors originate from a woman in her thirties or forties with COVID-19, enrolled during active disease.

V gene TRBV28 combines with J gene TRBJ2-5, with 12 bases fitting TRBD2. The trim removed 7 bases at V and 2 bases at J, leaving 8 bases unmatched. The CDR3 extends over 16 amino acids. CDR1 MDHEN and CDR2 SYDVKM come from the germline V gene. The CDR3 loop is CASTIQLAGGQETQYF. The CDR3 region has the DNA TGTGCCAGCACCATTCAACTAGCGGGGGGACAAGAGACCCAGTACTTC.

V and J are TRBV7-2 and TRBJ1-3; D is unclear. The CDR3 contains 14 residues. Trimming cost V 5 bases and J 0 bases, with 8 bases left between them. Germline V gene sequence: CDR1 SGHTA, CDR2 FQGNSA. The CDR3 loop is CASSEQISGNTIYF. The CDR3 DNA sequence: TGTGCCAGCAGCGAACAGATCTCTGGAAACACCATATATTTT.

The rearrangement uses TRBV28 and TRBJ1-2, with TRBD1 matching 7 bases. With V trimmed by 4 bases and J by 4 bases, 9 bases remained unmatched. CDR1 is MDHEN and CDR2 is SYDVKM in the germline V gene. CDR3 length: 15 amino acids. CDR3: CASSSPGTAPYGYTF. The CDR3 coding sequence is TGTGCCAGCAGTTCCCCCGGGACAGCCCCCTATGGCTACACCTTC.

CDR3 bases: TGTGCCAGCAGGAGGGAGTACGAGCAGTACTTC. This encodes CASRREYEQYF. This chain joins TRBV5-6 and TRBJ2-7, with a tentative D call TRBD2 (5 bases). CDR1 and CDR2 from the germline V gene are SGHDT and YYEEEE. The CDR3 extends over 11 amino acids. V dropped 5 bases and J dropped 4 bases, with 7 bases sitting between them. The full variable domain, rest sourced from reference TRBV5-6 and TRBJ2-7, is DAGVTQSPTHLIKTRGQQVTLRCSPKSGHDTVSWYQQALGQGPQFIFQYYEEEERQRGNFPDRFSGHQFPNYSSELNVNALLLGDSALYLCASRREYEQYFGPGTRLTVT.

The chain carries TRBV30 and TRBJ1-6, with a weak D call TRBD1 (6 bases). Trimming removed 4 bases at V and 10 bases at J, with 23 bases between. The CDR3 consists of 16 residues. Germline CDR1 and CDR2: GTSNPN and SVGIG (reference sequence). The CDR3 bases are TGTGCCTGGACCCCCCTGGGGGCAGGGGTCGACTCACCCCTCCACTTT. It encodes CAWTPLGAGVDSPLHF.

This chain joins TRBV5-8 and TRBJ1-4; perhaps TRBD1 as D (5 bases). Germline CDR1 and CDR2: SGHTS and YDEGEE. The V and J ends lost 0 bases and 3 bases respectively, with 9 bases between them. This CDR3 comprises 15 residues. The CDR3 bases are TGTGCCAGCAGCTTGGGATCCAGGGCTAATGAAAAACTGTTTTTT. It translates to CASSLGSRANEKLFF.

A word on this clone: The sample holds other DNA sequences that translate to the same CDR3. The chain is built from TRBV12-3 or TRBV12-4 and TRBJ1-2; 8 nucleotides match TRBD1. The CDR3 has 13 residues. V trimming: 6 bases; J trimming: 4 bases; junction bases outside the gene matches: 4. CDR3 sequence reads: CASSLDRGYGYTF. As DNA, the CDR3 is TGTGCCAGCAGCCTTGACAGGGGCTATGGCTACACCTTC.

This clone occurred a few times. This chain joins TRBV18 and TRBJ1-4; unclear D gene. Germline loops: CDR1 KGHSH, CDR2 LQKENI. The CDR3 totals 15 residues. V was cut by 2 bases and J by 5 bases, with 12 bases left in between. CDR3 DNA sequence: TGTGCCAGCTCACCAGGGCCAGGTCCGAATGAAAAACTGTTTTTT. Its translation: CASSPGPGPNEKLFF.

J is TRBJ2-7 and V is TRBV10-3; a possible D gene is TRBD2 (6 bases). The CDR3 covers 15 residues. Looked up from germline, CDR1 is ENHRY and CDR2 is SYGVKD. The ends were cut back, 10 bases at V and 2 bases at J, with 21 bases in the middle. Written as DNA, the CDR3 is TGTGCCACCTATCCGGGGGTCGGGAGTACCTACGAGCAGTACTTC. The encoded protein is CATYPGVGSTYEQYF.

This chain connects TRBV19 to TRBJ1-5, with D maybe TRBD1 (6 bases). Trimming stripped 5 bases from V and 5 bases from J, with 16 bases between. The CDR3 has 15 residues. Germline CDR1 LNHDA, CDR2 SQIVND (reference sequence). The DNA for the CDR3 is TGTGCCAGTAGTGCATCGTGGGGGGGCTATCAGCCCCAGCATTTT. Translation: CASSASWGGYQPQHF.